A single sample gave rise to the 26 T cell receptor beta chains below, sequenced in a study of a mutant IDH1 vaccine in newly diagnosed glioma. The time point here: baseline, week 1 (first vaccination visit). As to treatment: pre-vaccination baseline after standard-of-care therapy. The protocol was immunoSEQ multiplex PCR, while the TCRdb copy is restricted to in-frame clones and leaves out a portion. The repertoire includes under 65,000 clones, approximately 78% of them detected once, and nearly 20% sits in the top ten. The source was PBMCs, collected from a glioma patient treated with radiotherapy, temozolomide or both. All receptors come from a man between 18 and 35 years old with glioma.

This clone was seen just once. The chain is built from TRBV27 and TRBJ1-1, with D uncertain. The germline V gene encodes CDR1 MNHEY and CDR2 SMNVEV (reference sequence). V was trimmed by 3 bases and J by 4 bases, leaving 9 bases between them. The length of the CDR3 is 13 residues. CDR3 sequence: CASSFWVGTEAFF. The CDR3 DNA sequence: TGTGCCAGCAGTTTTTGGGTAGGCACTGAAGCTTTCTTT.

V usage is TRBV2 and J usage is TRBJ2-1; D might be TRBD2 (5 bases). The CDR3 is made up of 17 amino acids. V was trimmed by 4 bases and J by 4 bases, leaving 20 bases between them. The germline gives CDR1 SNHLY, CDR2 FYNNEI. CDR3 bases: TGTGCCAGCAGTGGGCTAGCTATGATTCTGGGGTACAATGAGCAGTTCTTC. The encoded protein is CASSGLAMILGYNEQFF.

The V call is TRBV19, the J call TRBJ2-4; 9 positions agree with TRBD1. This CDR3 is built from 14 residues. Germline V gives CDR1 LNHDA, CDR2 SQIVND (reference sequence). V was pared by 5 bases and J by 7 bases, with 6 bases of the junction left unmatched. The CDR3 DNA reads TGTGCCAGTAGTCTGGGACAGGGTATGAACATTCAGTACTTC. Protein product: CASSLGQGMNIQYF.

The chain employs TRBV5-1 and TRBJ2-3; 8 nucleotides agree with TRBD2. The CDR3 is 16 residues long. After removal of 6 bases from V and 2 bases from J, the junction contained 11 bases not matched to a gene. CDR1 is SGHRS, CDR2 YFSETQ, per germline. This chain's CDR3 is CASNIGSGGITDTQYF. The CDR3 DNA reads TGCGCCAGCAACATTGGGTCGGGGGGGATCACAGATACGCAGTATTTT. The complete variable domain, with remaining parts taken from reference TRBV5-1 and TRBJ2-3, reads KAGVTQTPRYLIKTRGQQVTLSCSPISGHRSVSWYQQTPGQGLQFLFEYFSETQRNKGNFPGRFSGRQFSNSRSEMNVSTLELGDSALYLCASNIGSGGITDTQYFGPGTRLTVL.

The CDR3 here is CASSSPRPGSQETQYF. The CDR3 coding sequence is TGTGCCAGCAGTTCGCCCCGTCCCGGGAGCCAAGAGACCCAGTACTTC. The rearrangement uses TRBV28 and TRBJ2-5, with D possibly matching TRBD2 (6 bases). The CDR3 length is 16 residues. The V gene's germline CDR1 is MDHEN and CDR2 SYDVKM. Deletions cut 4 bases from V and 1 base from J, with 16 bases between.

The CDR3 nucleotides read TGTGCCACCAGCAGAGATCGAGAGGGCACAGGGATTCAGGGCTACACCTTC. It encodes CATSRDREGTGIQGYTF. This sequence joins TRBV15 and TRBJ1-2; a possible D gene is TRBD1 (6 bases). The CDR3 consists of 17 residues. CDR1 is LNHNV, CDR2 YYDKDF, per germline (reference sequence). V lost 0 bases and J lost 8, with 22 bases in between.

The chain uses TRBV28 and TRBJ2-3; 11 nucleotides match TRBD2. With 1 base clipped from V and 2 bases from J, the junction kept 2 bases outside the gene matches. The CDR3 extends over 16 amino acids. Per germline, CDR1 MDHEN and CDR2 SYDVKM. Here the CDR3 reads CASSLSGLAVTDTQYF. Written as DNA, the CDR3 is TGTGCCAGCAGTTTATCGGGACTAGCGGTCACAGATACGCAGTATTTT.

The rearrangement uses TRBV29-1 and TRBJ2-1; D might be TRBD1 (5 bases). This CDR3 region has 18 residues. Germline-derived CDR1 and CDR2 are SQVTM and ANQGSEA. V dropped 7 bases and J dropped 6 bases, with 31 bases sitting between them. The DNA for the CDR3 is TGCAGCGCCACCACGACGCTAACTCGATGGGGCTCGGGCAATGAGCAGTTCTTC. Protein sequence: CSATTTLTRWGSGNEQFF.

A single count supports this clone. The chain employs TRBV7-9 and TRBJ2-7, with 7 bases aligning to TRBD1. The CDR3 covers 14 residues. The V gene's germline CDR1 is SEHNR and CDR2 FQNEAQ (reference sequence). V shed 5 bases, J shed 0 bases, and the junction held 4 bases outside the gene matches. CDR3 amino acids: CASSHRGNSYEQYF. The CDR3 DNA reads TGTGCCAGCAGCCACAGGGGTAACTCCTACGAGCAGTACTTC.

The chain uses TRBV15 and TRBJ2-1; the D gene is possibly TRBD2 (6 bases). The germline gives CDR1 LNHNV, CDR2 YYDKDF (reference sequence). Trimming cost V 3 bases and J 3 bases, with 12 bases left between them. The CDR3 consists of 15 residues. CDR3 coding DNA: TGTGCCACCAGCAGGAGTAGCGGAATCTACAATGAGCAGTTCTTC. This gives the protein CATSRSSGIYNEQFF. Complete variable domain (other parts from reference TRBV15 and TRBJ2-1): DAMVIQNPRYQVTQFGKPVTLSCSQTLNHNVMYWYQQKSSQAPKLLFHYYDKDFNNEADTPDNFQSRRPNTSFCFLDIRSPGLGDTAMYLCATSRSSGIYNEQFFGPGTRLTVL.

This clone has more than one count but fewer than ten. The chain is built from TRBV5-1 and TRBJ1-1; the D gene is possibly TRBD1 (5 bases). Germline V gene data show CDR1 as SGHRS and CDR2 as YFSETQ. Trimming took 4 bases from V and 2 from J, leaving 9 bases between them. The CDR3 spans 13 residues. The CDR3: CASSKDTNTEAFF. As DNA, the CDR3 is TGCGCCAGCAGCAAGGACACCAACACTGAAGCTTTCTTT.

The V and J genes are TRBV6-6 and TRBJ2-7; TRBD2 matches 10 bases. This CDR3 comprises 16 residues. In germline, CDR1 is MNHNY, CDR2 SVGAGI (reference sequence). After removal of 7 bases from V and 6 bases from J, the junction contained 15 bases not matched to a gene. The CDR3 loop is CASTLIPKREGSEQYF. For the CDR3, the DNA is TGTGCCAGCACCCTTATACCCAAGCGGGAGGGAAGCGAGCAGTACTTC.

V usage is TRBV6-6 and J usage is TRBJ1-5, with TRBD1 as a possible D gene (6 bases). V was pared by 7 bases and J by 7 bases, with 14 bases between. In germline, CDR1 is MNHNY, CDR2 SVGAGI (reference sequence). The CDR3 runs 13 residues. DNA of the CDR3: TGTGCCAGCACCCTACAGGGCCACCAGCCCCAGCATTTT. Translation: CASTLQGHQPQHF.

This clone occurred a few times. The chain couples TRBV11-1 to TRBJ2-2, with no clear D. The CDR3 loop spans 16 amino acids. Germline V gives CDR1 SGHAT, CDR2 FQDESV (reference sequence). Trimming took off 1 base at V and 2 bases at J, with 11 bases between the two ends. The CDR3 here is CASSLGELQNTGELFF. The DNA of the CDR3 is TGTGCCAGCAGCTTAGGCGAACTCCAAAACACCGGGGAGCTGTTTTTT. The variable domain in full, completed from reference TRBV11-1 and TRBJ2-2, reads EAEVAQSPRYKITEKSQAVAFWCDPISGHATLYWYRQILGQGPELLVQFQDESVVDDSQLPKDRFSAERLKGVDSTLKIQPAELGDSAMYLCASSLGELQNTGELFFGEGSRLTVL.

This clone was counted once. The J gene is TRBJ2-5, the V gene TRBV2; 8 bases line up with TRBD1. V lost 7 bases and J lost 3; bases outside the gene matches: 7. This CDR3 region has 14 residues. Germline-derived CDR1 and CDR2 are SNHLY and FYNNEI. The DNA for the CDR3 is TGTGCCAGCAAGATCCAGGGGGCTAAAGAGACCCAGTACTTC. This gives the protein CASKIQGAKETQYF. Based on the CDR3 plus reference TRBV2 and TRBJ2-5, the full variable domain is EPEVTQTPSHQVTQMGQEVILRCVPISNHLYFYWYRQILGQKVEFLVSFYNNEISEKSEIFDDQFSVERPDGSNFTLKIRSTKLEDSAMYFCASKIQGAKETQYFGPGTRLLVL.

The rearrangement links TRBV10-3 to TRBJ2-7, with D possibly matching TRBD1 (6 bases). Germline-derived CDR1 and CDR2 are ENHRY and SYGVKD. The CDR3 covers 14 residues. V was clipped by 6 bases and J by 5 bases, with 17 bases between them. This CDR3 is CAIRNPTGLDEQYF. The CDR3 nucleotides are TGTGCCATCAGGAATCCTACAGGGTTGGACGAGCAGTACTTC.

The chain joins TRBV7-6 to TRBJ2-2; 11 nucleotides line up with TRBD2. The germline V gene has CDR1 SGHVS and CDR2 FNYEAQ. The CDR3 contains 19 residues. Trimming cost V 2 bases and J 4 bases; bases outside gene matches: 12. CDR3 loop: CASSLNLRSGRAVTGELFF. The CDR3 DNA sequence: TGTGCCAGCAGCTTAAATTTACGTAGCGGGAGGGCGGTCACCGGGGAGCTGTTTTTT.

The CDR3 DNA reads as TGTGCCAGCAGGCTACAGGGCTCGAGTGGAAACACCATATATTTT. This sequence encodes CASRLQGSSGNTIYF. This sequence joins TRBV28 and TRBJ1-3; D might be TRBD1 (6 bases). The CDR3 spans 15 residues. The germline CDR1 and CDR2 sequences are MDHEN and SYDVKM. The V gene lost 6 bases and the J gene lost 3 bases, with 15 bases spanning the gap.

This rearrangement joins TRBV9 to TRBJ1-3; D gene uncertain. The CDR3 has 12 amino acids. V lost 2 bases, J lost 1 base, and 1 base lay in between. Germline-derived CDR1 and CDR2 are SGDLS and YYNGEE. Here the CDR3 DNA reads TGTGCCAGCAGCGTTTCTGGAAACACCATATATTTT. It translates to CASSVSGNTIYF.

The chain couples TRBV10-3 to TRBJ1-1, with TRBD1 as a possible D gene (5 bases). Trimming removed 4 bases at V and 5 bases at J, with 23 bases between. This CDR3 has 17 residues. CDR1 and CDR2 (germline): ENHRY, SYGVKD. CDR3 region: CAISARGGLGVGTEAFF. In DNA form, the CDR3 reads TGTGCCATCAGTGCCCGGGGAGGGCTGGGGGTAGGAACTGAAGCTTTCTTT.

This chain connects TRBV15 to TRBJ1-1, with TRBD1 matching over 7 bases. The germline gives CDR1 LNHNV, CDR2 YYDKDF (reference sequence). The CDR3 covers 14 residues. V was clipped by 5 bases and J by 11 bases; unmatched bases: 14. The CDR3 is CATSVRAQGVPAFF. As DNA, the CDR3 is TGTGCCACCAGCGTAAGGGCCCAGGGGGTTCCGGCTTTCTTT. The complete variable domain, with remaining parts taken from reference TRBV15 and TRBJ1-1, reads DAMVIQNPRYQVTQFGKPVTLSCSQTLNHNVMYWYQQKSSQAPKLLFHYYDKDFNNEADTPDNFQSRRPNTSFCFLDIRSPGLGDTAMYLCATSVRAQGVPAFFGQGTRLTVV.

The J gene is TRBJ1-1, the V gene TRBV4-3; D perhaps matches TRBD1 (6 bases). The germline V and J ends were trimmed by 1 base and 5 bases, with 17 bases remaining between them. The CDR3 consists of 16 residues. Germline V gene data show CDR1 as LGHNA and CDR2 as YSLEER. The CDR3 nucleotides are TGCGCCAGCAGCCAAGGAAGGGCAGGGGCTAGTACTGAAGCTTTCTTT. It codes for CASSQGRAGASTEAFF.

The chain combines TRBV6-1 with TRBJ1-5, with D unresolved. Trimming left V 5 bases short and J 7 bases short, with 12 bases between. The V gene's germline CDR1 is MNHNS and CDR2 SASEGT. The CDR3 is made up of 13 amino acids. The CDR3 loop is CASSLIYPQPQHF. The CDR3 DNA follows: TGTGCCAGCAGTCTCATCTATCCCCAGCCCCAGCATTTT.

V and J are TRBV6-5 and TRBJ1-5; 7 bases fit TRBD1. V dropped 6 bases and J dropped 6; count of bases not matched to a gene: 8. The germline V gene has CDR1 MNHEY and CDR2 SVGAGI. The CDR3 has 14 residues. The CDR3 is CASRAKTGVQPQHF. For the CDR3, the DNA is TGTGCCAGCAGAGCCAAAACAGGGGTTCAGCCCCAGCATTTT.

Only one count was recorded for this clone. The chain carries TRBV11-2 and TRBJ2-7; TRBD2 matches 10 bases. Trimming at V came to 5 bases and at J to 0 bases, leaving 4 bases not matched to a gene. CDR3 length: 15 residues. Germline lookup yields CDR1 SGHAT and CDR2 FQNNGV. The CDR3 reads CASSETSGFSYEQYF. In DNA, the CDR3 is TGTGCCAGCAGCGAGACTAGCGGGTTCTCCTACGAGCAGTACTTC.

This chain uses TRBV5-4 with TRBJ2-7; D might be TRBD2 (6 bases). V shed 6 bases and J shed 2 bases, with 15 bases lying between them. From germline, CDR1 is SGHNT and CDR2 YYREEE (reference sequence). This CDR3 contains 14 residues. CDR3 in amino acids: CASTAGLGAYEQYF. CDR3 bases: TGTGCCAGCACGGCGGGACTTGGGGCCTACGAGCAGTACTTC.